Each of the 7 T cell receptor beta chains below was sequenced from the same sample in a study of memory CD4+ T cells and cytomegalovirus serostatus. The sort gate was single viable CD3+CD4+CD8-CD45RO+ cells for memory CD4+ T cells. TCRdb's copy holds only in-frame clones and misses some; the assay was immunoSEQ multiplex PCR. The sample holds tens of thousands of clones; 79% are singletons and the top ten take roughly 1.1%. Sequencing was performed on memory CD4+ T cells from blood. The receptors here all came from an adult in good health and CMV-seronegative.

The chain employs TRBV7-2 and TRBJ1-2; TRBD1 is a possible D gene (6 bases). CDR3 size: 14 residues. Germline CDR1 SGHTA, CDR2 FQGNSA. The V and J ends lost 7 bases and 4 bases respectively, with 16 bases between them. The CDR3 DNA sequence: TGTGCCAGCAACCACCCAGGGGTGGGCTATGGCTACACCTTC. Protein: CASNHPGVGYGYTF.

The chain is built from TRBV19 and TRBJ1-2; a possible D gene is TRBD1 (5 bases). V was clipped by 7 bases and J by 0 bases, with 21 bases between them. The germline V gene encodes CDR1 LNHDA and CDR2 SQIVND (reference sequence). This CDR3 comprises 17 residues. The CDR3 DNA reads TGTGCCAGTAAGCCCCCGGGGGACTACTCTTCTAACTATGGCTACACCTTC. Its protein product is CASKPPGDYSSNYGYTF.

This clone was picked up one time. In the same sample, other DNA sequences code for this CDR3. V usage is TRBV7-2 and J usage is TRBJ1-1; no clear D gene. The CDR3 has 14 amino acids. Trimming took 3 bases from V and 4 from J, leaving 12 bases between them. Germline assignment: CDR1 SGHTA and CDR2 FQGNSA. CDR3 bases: TGTGCCAGCAGCTTCAGAGGGTATGGCACTGAAGCTTTCTTT. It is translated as CASSFRGYGTEAFF.

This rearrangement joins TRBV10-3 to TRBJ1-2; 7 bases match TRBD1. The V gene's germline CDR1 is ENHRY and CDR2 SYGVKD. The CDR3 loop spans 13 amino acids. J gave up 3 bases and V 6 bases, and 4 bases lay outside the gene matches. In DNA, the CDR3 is TGTGCCATCAGCGACAGGGTTCACTATGGCTACACCTTC. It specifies CAISDRVHYGYTF.

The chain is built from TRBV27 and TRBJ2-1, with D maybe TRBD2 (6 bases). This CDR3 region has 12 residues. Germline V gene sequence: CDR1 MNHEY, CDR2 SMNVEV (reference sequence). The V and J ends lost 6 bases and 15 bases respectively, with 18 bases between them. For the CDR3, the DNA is TGTGCCAGCAGAACCAGCGGGCCCTCGACGTTCTTC. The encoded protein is CASRTSGPSTFF.

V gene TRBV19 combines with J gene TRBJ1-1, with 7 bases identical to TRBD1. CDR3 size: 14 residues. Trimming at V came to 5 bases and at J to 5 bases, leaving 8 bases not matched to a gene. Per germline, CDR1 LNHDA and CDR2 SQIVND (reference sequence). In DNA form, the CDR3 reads TGTGCCAGTAGTGTCAGGGGGATTGGAACTGAAGCTTTCTTT. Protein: CASSVRGIGTEAFF.

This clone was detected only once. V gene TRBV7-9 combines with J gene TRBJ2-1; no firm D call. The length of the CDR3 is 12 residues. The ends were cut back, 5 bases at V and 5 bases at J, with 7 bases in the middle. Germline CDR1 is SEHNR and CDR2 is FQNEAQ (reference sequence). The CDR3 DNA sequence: TGTGCCAGCAGCCACAGTGACAATGAGCAGTTCTTC. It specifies CASSHSDNEQFF.